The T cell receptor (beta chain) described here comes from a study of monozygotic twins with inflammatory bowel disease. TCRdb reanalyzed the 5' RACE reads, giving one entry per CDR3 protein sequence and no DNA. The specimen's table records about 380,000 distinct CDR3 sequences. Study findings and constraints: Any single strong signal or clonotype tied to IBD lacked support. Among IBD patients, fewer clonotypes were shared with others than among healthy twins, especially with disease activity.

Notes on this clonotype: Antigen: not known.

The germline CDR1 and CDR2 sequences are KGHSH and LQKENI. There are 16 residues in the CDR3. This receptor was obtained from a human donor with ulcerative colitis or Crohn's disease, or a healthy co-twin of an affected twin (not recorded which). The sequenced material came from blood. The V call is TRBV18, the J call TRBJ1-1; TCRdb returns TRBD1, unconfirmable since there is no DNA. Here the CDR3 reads CASSPQGDRGATEAFF.